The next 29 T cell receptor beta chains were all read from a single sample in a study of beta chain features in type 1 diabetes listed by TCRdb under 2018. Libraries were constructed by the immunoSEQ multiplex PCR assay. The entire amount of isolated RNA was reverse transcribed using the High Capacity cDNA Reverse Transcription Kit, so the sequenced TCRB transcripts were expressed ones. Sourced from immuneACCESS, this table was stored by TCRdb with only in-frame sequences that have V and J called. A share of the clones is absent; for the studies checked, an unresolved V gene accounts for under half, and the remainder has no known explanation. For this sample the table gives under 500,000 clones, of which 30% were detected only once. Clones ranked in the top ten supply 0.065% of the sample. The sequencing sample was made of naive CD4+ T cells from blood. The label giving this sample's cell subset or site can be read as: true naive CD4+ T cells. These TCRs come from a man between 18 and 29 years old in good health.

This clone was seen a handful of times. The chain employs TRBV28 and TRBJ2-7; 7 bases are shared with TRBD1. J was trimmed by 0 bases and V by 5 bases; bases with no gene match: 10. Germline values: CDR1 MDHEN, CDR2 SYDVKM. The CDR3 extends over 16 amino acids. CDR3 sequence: CASSPPGQRSSYEQYF. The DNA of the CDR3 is TGTGCCAGCAGTCCGCCGGGACAGAGGAGCTCCTACGAGCAGTACTTC.

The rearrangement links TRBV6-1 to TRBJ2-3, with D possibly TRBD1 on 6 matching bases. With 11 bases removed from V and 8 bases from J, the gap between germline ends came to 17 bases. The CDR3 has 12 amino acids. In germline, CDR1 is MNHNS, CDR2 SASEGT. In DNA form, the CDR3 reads TGTGCCGCACGTAGGGGGACCGGTACGCAGTATTTT. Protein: CAARRGTGTQYF.

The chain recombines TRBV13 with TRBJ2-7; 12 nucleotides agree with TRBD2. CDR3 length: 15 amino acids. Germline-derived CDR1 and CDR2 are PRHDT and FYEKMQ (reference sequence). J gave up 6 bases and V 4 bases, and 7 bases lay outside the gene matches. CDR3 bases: TGTGCCAGCAGCTCCACTAGCGGGGGGACCCCCGAGCAGTACTTC. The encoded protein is CASSSTSGGTPEQYF.

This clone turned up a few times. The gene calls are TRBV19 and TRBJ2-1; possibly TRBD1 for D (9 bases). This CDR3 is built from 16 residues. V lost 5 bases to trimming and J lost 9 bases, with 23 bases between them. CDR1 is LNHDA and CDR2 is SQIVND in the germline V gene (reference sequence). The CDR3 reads CASSPTTGGLVGEQFF. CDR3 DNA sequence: TGTGCCAGTAGTCCCACGACAGGGGGACTAGTTGGTGAGCAGTTCTTC.

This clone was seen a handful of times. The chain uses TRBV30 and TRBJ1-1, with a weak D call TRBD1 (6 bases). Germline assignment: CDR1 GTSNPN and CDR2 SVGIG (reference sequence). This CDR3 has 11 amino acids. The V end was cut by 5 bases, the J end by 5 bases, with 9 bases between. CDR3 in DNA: TGTGCCTGGGCTCAGGGGACTGAAGCTTTCTTT. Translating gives CAWAQGTEAFF.

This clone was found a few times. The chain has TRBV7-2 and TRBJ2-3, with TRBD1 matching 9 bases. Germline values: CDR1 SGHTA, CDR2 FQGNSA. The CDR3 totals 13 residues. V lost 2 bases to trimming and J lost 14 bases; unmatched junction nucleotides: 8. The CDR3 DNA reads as TGTGCCAGCAGCTTAATCCGGGACAGGGTTCCGTATTTT. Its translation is CASSLIRDRVPYF.

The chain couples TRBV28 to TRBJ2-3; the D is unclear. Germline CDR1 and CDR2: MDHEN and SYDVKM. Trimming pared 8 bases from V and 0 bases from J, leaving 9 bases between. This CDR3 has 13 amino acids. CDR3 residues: CASYQASTDTQYF. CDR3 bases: TGTGCCAGCTATCAGGCAAGCACAGATACGCAGTATTTT.

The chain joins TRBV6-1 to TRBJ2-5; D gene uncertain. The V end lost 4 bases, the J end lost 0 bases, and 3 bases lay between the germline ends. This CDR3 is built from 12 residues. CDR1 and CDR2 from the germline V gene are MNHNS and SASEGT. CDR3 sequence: CASSGDQETQYF. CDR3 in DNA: TGTGCCAGCAGTGGGGACCAAGAGACCCAGTACTTC.

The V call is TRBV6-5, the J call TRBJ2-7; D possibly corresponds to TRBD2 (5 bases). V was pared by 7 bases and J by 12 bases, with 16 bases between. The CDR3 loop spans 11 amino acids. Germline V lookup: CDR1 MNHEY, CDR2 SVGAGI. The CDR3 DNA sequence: TGTGCCAGCAATGCGGGCCAACGAAGGTACTTC. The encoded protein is CASNAGQRRYF.

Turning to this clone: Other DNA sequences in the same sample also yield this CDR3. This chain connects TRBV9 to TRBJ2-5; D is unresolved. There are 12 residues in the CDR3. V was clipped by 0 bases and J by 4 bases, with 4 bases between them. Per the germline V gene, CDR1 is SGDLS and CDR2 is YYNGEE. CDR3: CASSVEGETQYF. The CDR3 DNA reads TGTGCCAGCAGCGTAGAGGGAGAGACCCAGTACTTC.

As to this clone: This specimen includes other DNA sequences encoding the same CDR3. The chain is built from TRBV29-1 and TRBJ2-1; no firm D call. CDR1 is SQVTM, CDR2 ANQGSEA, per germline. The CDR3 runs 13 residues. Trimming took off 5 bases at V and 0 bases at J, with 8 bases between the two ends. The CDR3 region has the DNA TGCAGCGTTACACGGAGCTCCTACAATGAGCAGTTCTTC. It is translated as CSVTRSSYNEQFF.

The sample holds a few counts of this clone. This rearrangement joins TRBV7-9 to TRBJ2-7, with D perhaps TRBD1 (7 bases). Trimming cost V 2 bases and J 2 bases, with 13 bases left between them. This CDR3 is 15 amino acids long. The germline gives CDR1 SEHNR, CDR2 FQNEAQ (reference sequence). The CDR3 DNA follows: TGTGCCAGCAGCTTAACGCGCGGGACAGCCTACGAGCAGTACTTC. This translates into CASSLTRGTAYEQYF.

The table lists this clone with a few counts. This CDR3 is CAWTDPSGNTIYF. The CDR3 coding sequence is TGTGCCTGGACGGACCCCTCTGGAAACACCATATATTTT. This chain links TRBV30 with TRBJ1-3; D gene ambiguous. Trimming took off 4 bases at V and 0 bases at J, with 7 bases between the two ends. The CDR3 loop spans 13 amino acids. Germline CDR1 and CDR2: GTSNPN and SVGIG (reference sequence). The variable domain in full, with the rest retrieved from reference TRBV30 and TRBJ1-3, is SQTIHQWPATLVQPVGSPLSLECTVEGTSNPNLYWYRQAAGRGLQLLFYSVGIGQISSEVPQNLSASRPQDRQFILSSKKLLLSDSGFYLCAWTDPSGNTIYFGEGSWLTVV.

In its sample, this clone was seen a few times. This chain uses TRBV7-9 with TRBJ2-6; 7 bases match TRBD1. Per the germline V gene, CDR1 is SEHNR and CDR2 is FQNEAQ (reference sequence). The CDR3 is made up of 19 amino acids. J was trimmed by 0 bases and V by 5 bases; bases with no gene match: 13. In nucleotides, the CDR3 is TGTGCCAGCAGCCGTCGAACCGGACAGGTCCTCTCTGGGGCCAACGTCCTGACTTTC. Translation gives CASSRRTGQVLSGANVLTF.

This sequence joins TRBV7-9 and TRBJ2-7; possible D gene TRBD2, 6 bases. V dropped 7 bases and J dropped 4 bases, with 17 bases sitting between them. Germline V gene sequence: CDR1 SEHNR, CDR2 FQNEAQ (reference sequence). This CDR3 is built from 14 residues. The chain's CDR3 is CASIRLGGSYEQYF. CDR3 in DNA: TGTGCCAGCATCCGATTGGGGGGATCGTACGAGCAGTACTTC. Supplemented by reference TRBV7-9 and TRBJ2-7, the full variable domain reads DTGVSQNPRHKITKRGQNVTFRCDPISEHNRLYWYRQTLGQGPEFLTYFQNEAQLEKSRLLSDRFSAERPKGSFSTLEIQRTEQGDSAMYLCASIRLGGSYEQYFGPGTRLTVT.

The CDR3 bases are TGTGCCAGCAGTAGCCCGGTGGGGGAGACCCAGTACTTC. Encoded protein: CASSSPVGETQYF. This chain links TRBV6-6 with TRBJ2-5, with unresolved D. Trimming removed 5 bases at V and 5 bases at J, with 12 bases between. The CDR3 contains 13 residues. CDR1 and CDR2 from the germline V gene are MNHNY and SVGAGI (reference sequence).

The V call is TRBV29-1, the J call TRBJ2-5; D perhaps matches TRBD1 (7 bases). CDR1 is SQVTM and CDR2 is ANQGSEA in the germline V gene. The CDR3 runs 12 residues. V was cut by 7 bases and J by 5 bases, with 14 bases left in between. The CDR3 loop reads CSGDAGGETQYF. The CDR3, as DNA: TGCAGCGGCGACGCAGGGGGGGAGACCCAGTACTTC.

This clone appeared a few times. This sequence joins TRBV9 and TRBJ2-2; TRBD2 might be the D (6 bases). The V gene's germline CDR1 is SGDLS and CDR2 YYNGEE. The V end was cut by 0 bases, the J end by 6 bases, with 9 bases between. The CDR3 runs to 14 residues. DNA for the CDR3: TGTGCCAGCAGCGTAGCGAGGGAGGCCGGGGAGCTGTTTTTT. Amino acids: CASSVAREAGELFF.

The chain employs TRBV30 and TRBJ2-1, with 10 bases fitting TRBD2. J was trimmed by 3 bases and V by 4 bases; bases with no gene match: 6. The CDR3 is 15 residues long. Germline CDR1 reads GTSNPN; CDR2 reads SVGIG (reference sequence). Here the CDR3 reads CAWTLLAGFYNEQFF. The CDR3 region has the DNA TGTGCCTGGACCCTACTAGCGGGGTTCTACAATGAGCAGTTCTTC.

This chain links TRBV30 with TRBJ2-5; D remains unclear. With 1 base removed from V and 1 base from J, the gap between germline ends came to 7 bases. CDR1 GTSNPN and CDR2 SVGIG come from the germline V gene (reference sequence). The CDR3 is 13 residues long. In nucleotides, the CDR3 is TGTGCCTGGAGTGGTCCTTTCCAAGAGACCCAGTACTTC. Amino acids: CAWSGPFQETQYF.

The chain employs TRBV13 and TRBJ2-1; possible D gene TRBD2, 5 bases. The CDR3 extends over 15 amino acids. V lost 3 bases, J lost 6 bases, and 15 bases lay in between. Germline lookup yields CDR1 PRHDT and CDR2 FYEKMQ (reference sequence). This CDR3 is CASSLVRVRGNEQFF. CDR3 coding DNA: TGTGCCAGCAGCTTGGTGCGGGTTCGGGGCAATGAGCAGTTCTTC.

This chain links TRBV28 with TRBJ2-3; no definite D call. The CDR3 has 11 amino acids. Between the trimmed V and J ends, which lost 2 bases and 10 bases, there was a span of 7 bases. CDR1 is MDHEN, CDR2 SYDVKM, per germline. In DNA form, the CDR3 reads TGTGCCAGCAGTTTAAAGTATCCGCAGTATTTT. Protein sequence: CASSLKYPQYF. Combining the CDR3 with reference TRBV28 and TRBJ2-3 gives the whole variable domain DVKVTQSSRYLVKRTGEKVFLECVQDMDHENMFWYRQDPGLGLRLIYFSYDVKMKEKGDIPEGYSVSREKKERFSLILESASTNQTSMYLCASSLKYPQYFGPGTRLTVL.

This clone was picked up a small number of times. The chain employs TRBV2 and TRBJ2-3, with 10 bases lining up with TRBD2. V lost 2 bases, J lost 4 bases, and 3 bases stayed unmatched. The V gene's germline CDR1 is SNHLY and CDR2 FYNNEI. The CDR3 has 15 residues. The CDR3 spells CASSELAGASDTQYF. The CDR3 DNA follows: TGTGCCAGCAGTGAACTAGCGGGAGCCTCAGATACGCAGTATTTT.

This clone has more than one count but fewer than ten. The CDR3 region is CASSPERTGVLSYTF. As DNA, the CDR3 is TGTGCCAGCTCACCCGAGCGGACAGGAGTACTTAGCTACACCTTC. V and J are TRBV18 and TRBJ1-2; the match to TRBD1 covers 7 bases. The V and J ends lost 3 bases and 9 bases, in that order; junction bases with no gene match: 13. The CDR3 is made up of 15 amino acids. Germline V gene sequence: CDR1 KGHSH, CDR2 LQKENI.

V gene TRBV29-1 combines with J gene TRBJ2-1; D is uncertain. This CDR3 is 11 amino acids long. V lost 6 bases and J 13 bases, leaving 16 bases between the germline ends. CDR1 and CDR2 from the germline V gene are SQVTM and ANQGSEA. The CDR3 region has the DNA TGCAGCGTCGGCCCCAATCGGCATCAGTTCTTC. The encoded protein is CSVGPNRHQFF.

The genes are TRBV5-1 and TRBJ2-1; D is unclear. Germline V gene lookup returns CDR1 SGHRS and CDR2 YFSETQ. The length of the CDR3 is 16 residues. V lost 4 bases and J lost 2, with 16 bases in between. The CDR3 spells CASSLAADPTYNEQFF. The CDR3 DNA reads TGCGCCAGCAGCCTTGCGGCGGACCCGACCTACAATGAGCAGTTCTTC.

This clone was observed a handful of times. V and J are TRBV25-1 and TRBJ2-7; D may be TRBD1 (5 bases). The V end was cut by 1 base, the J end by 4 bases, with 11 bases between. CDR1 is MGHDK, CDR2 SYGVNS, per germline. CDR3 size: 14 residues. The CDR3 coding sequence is TGTGCCAGCAGTGAATTAGGTAGGGGATACGAGCAGTACTTC. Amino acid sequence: CASSELGRGYEQYF.

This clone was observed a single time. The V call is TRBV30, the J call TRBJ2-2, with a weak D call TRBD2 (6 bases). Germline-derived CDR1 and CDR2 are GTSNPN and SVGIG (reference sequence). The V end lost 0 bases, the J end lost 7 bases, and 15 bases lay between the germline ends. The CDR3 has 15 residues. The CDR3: CAWSVLEWGLGELFF. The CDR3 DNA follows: TGTGCCTGGAGTGTATTGGAGTGGGGACTCGGGGAGCTGTTTTTT.

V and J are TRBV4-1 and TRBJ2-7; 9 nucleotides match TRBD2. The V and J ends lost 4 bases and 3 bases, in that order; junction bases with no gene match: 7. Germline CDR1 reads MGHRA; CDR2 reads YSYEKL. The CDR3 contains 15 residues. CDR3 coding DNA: TGCGCCAGCAGCCGGGTAGCGGGGGTGATCTACGAGCAGTACTTC. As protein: CASSRVAGVIYEQYF.